The rows below give T cell receptor beta chains drawn from one sample of a study of shared T cell receptors in the human thymus. The table came from immunoSEQ multiplex PCR; TCRdb's copy has only in-frame clones and leaves some out. The repertoire consists of 500,000 to 850,000 clones, with over 75% occurring once and the leading ten covering roughly 0.0087%. Another study also made use of these data, one on human thymus T cells.

Sequencing was performed on thymocytes. These receptors came from a boy in the first two years of life with a congenital heart defect. CDR3s include the opening cysteine and the closing phenylalanine or tryptophan.

j_gene | len | v_gene | CDR3aa
TRBJ2-7 | 17 | TRBV4-3 | CASSQDLQRGSSYEQYF
TRBJ2-1 | 17 | TRBV28 | CASSLSGESSSYNEQFF
TRBJ1-6 | 14 | TRBV7-9 | CASSGGQKNSPLHF
TRBJ1-1 | 13 | TRBV4-3 | CASSQVRGTEAFF
TRBJ2-2 | 16 | TRBV12-5 | CASGDPGHGNTGELFF
TRBJ2-1 | 15 | TRBV4-3 | CASSQERGRYNEQFF
TRBJ2-1 | 15 | TRBV30 | CAWREGQGGYNEQFF
TRBJ2-7 | 14 | TRBV2 | CASTRRGRTWEQYF
TRBJ2-6 | 18 | TRBV7-2 | CASSLADSVDSGANVLTF
TRBJ1-2 | 17 | TRBV4-3 | CASSQVSSTELNYGYTF
TRBJ1-2 | 15 | TRBV5-5 | CASSLVRRANYGYTF
TRBJ1-2 | 10 | TRBV20-1 | CRRGLDGYTF
TRBJ2-7 | 15 | TRBV30 | CAWSVIAGAPGEQYF
TRBJ1-4 | 18 | TRBV4-3 | CASSQGQAVVATNEKLFF
TRBJ2-7 | 16 | TRBV7-2 | CASSRPSDGTGGEQYF
TRBJ1-1 | 17 | TRBV4-3 | CASSQKKRDSYHTEAFF
TRBJ1-2 | 12 | TRBV6-5 | CASNTTGVSGTF
TRBJ2-7 | 15 | TRBV28 | CASSRETGNSYEQYF
TRBJ2-7 | 15 | TRBV29-1 | CSVEGPAGGRYEQYF
TRBJ2-5 | 15 | TRBV4-1 | CASSQGFGGEETQYF
TRBJ2-2 | 17 | TRBV6-1 | CASSEAHPRTTAGELFF
TRBJ2-1 | 15 | TRBV29-1 | CSVGGAASAYNEQFF
TRBJ2-5 | 15 | TRBV5-6 | CASSSLTGGTETQYF
TRBJ1-1 | 16 | TRBV28 | CASSLGQLGGNTEAFF
TRBJ1-1 | 15 | TRBV9 | CASSVIPGKNTEAFF
TRBJ2-5 | 13 | TRBV6-1 | CASSSVGLETQYF
TRBJ2-7 | 16 | TRBV4-3 | CASSQVLTSGTYEQYF